Following are 17 T cell receptor beta chains from one sample sequenced in a study of spatial heterogeneity in lung cancer. Overall study findings and caveats: Tumors with more nonsynonymous mutations had more expanded intratumoral alpha and beta TCRs.

As for time point: sample taken at primary tumor resection. No antigens are known for them. TCRdb ran MiXCR on the 5' RACE reads and lists one entry per CDR3 protein. This sample has 7,300 or so distinct CDR3 sequences; 13% to 15% occur once, and the top ten carry approximately 10%. The sequencing here drew on lung tumor tissue, taken at surgery. The origin of the receptors is a female donor with early-stage non-small cell lung cancer.

The chain is built from TRBV7-9 and TRBJ1-2; D remains ambiguous. Germline CDR1 SEHNR, CDR2 FQNEAQ (reference sequence). Trimming pared 4 bases from V and 5 bases from J, leaving 17 bases between. The CDR3 has 15 residues. The CDR3, as DNA: TGTGCCAGCAGCTCAATTTCTATGAACGGTTATGGCTACACCTTC. Its protein product is CASSSISMNGYGYTF. Complete variable domain (other parts from reference TRBV7-9 and TRBJ1-2): DTGVSQNPRHKITKRGQNVTFRCDPISEHNRLYWYRQTLGQGPEFLTYFQNEAQLEKSRLLSDRFSAERPKGSFSTLEIQRTEQGDSAMYLCASSSISMNGYGYTFGSGTRLTVV.

In this sample, this clonotype is medium-sized. J is TRBJ2-3 and V is TRBV12-3 or TRBV12-4; D unclear. V lost 1 base and J 2 bases, leaving 13 bases between the germline ends. The CDR3 is made up of 16 amino acids. The CDR3 DNA reads TGTGCCAGCAGTTTAGGAGTAGCAGAAGTCACAGATACGCAGTATTTT. Translated: CASSLGVAEVTDTQYF.

This clonotype was observed at least ten times. Since a much larger clone is just one base distant, this may be a read error. The gene calls are TRBV7-9 and TRBJ1-3; D is undetermined. V gave up 3 bases and J gave up 3 bases, with 9 bases separating them. CDR1 and CDR2 from the germline V gene are SEHNR and FQNEAQ (reference sequence). CDR3 length: 14 amino acids. CDR3 loop: CASSFNGVGNTIYF. Here the CDR3 DNA reads TGTGCCAGCAGCTTTAACGGGGTTGGAAACACCATATATTTT.

This clonotype was detected ten times or more. The rearrangement links TRBV18 to TRBJ2-3; possibly TRBD1 for D (6 bases). The CDR3 totals 12 residues. Trimming removed 5 bases from V and 5 bases from J, with 8 bases in between. Germline CDR1 is KGHSH and CDR2 is LQKENI. CDR3: CASSLQGDTQYF. DNA of the CDR3: TGTGCCAGCTCATTACAGGGAGATACGCAGTATTTT.

This clonotype was counted at least ten times. V usage is TRBV7-2 and J usage is TRBJ1-3; D not certain. With 4 bases removed from V and 0 bases from J, the gap between germline ends came to 10 bases. The CDR3 runs 15 residues. The germline CDR1 and CDR2 sequences are SGHTA and FQGNSA. CDR3 in DNA: TGTGCCAGCAGCTCGAGACGAGACTCTGGAAACACCATATATTTT. As protein: CASSSRRDSGNTIYF. The full variable domain, in which reference TRBV7-2 and TRBJ1-3 provide the parts outside the CDR3, is GAGVSQSPSNKVTEKGKDVELRCDPISGHTALYWYRQSLGQGLEFLIYFQGNSAPDKSGLPSDRFSAERTGGSVSTLTIQRTQQEDSAVYLCASSSRRDSGNTIYFGEGSWLTVV.

This clonotype is labeled as medium-sized. The chain combines TRBV4-1 with TRBJ1-4; no definite D call. The CDR3 has 11 residues. V lost 5 bases to trimming and J lost 8 bases, with 6 bases between them. CDR1 and CDR2 (germline): MGHRA, YSYEKL. CDR3 sequence (DNA): TGCGCCAGCAGCGAGAGGGAAAAACTGTTTTTT. This codes for CASSEREKLFF.

This clonotype was seen many times. V is TRBV7-8 and J is TRBJ2-1; D call uncertain. This CDR3 is built from 11 residues. The ends were cut back, 3 bases at V and 5 bases at J, with 2 bases in the middle. Germline values: CDR1 SGHVS, CDR2 FQNEAQ. CDR3 DNA: TGTGCCAGCAGCTTTAACAATGAGCAGTTCTTC. Amino acid sequence: CASSFNNEQFF.

This chain links TRBV20-1 with TRBJ1-4; D is unresolved. Trimming shortened V by 6 bases and J by 7 bases, and 9 bases separated the two germline ends. Germline V gene data show CDR1 as DFQATT and CDR2 as SNEGSKA (reference sequence). The CDR3 length is 11 residues. For the CDR3, the DNA is TGCAGTGCAGGGTTCAGTGAAAAACTGTTTTTT. This sequence encodes CSAGFSEKLFF.

This clonotype was observed many times. The gene calls are TRBV7-9 and TRBJ2-6; D might be TRBD1 (5 bases). CDR1 is SEHNR and CDR2 is FQNEAQ in the germline V gene (reference sequence). The CDR3 is 14 amino acids. Between the trimmed V and J ends, which lost 5 bases and 3 bases, there was a span of 8 bases. CDR3 DNA: TGTGCCAGCAGCCGACAGATTGGGGCCAACGTCCTGACTTTC. Translating it yields CASSRQIGANVLTF. The full variable domain, its missing parts supplied by reference TRBV7-9 and TRBJ2-6, is DTGVSQNPRHKITKRGQNVTFRCDPISEHNRLYWYRQTLGQGPEFLTYFQNEAQLEKSRLLSDRFSAERPKGSFSTLEIQRTEQGDSAMYLCASSRQIGANVLTFGAGSRLTVL.

Ten or more counts support this clonotype. The chain recombines TRBV7-8 with TRBJ2-7; possible D gene TRBD1, 6 bases. CDR1 and CDR2 (germline): SGHVS, FQNEAQ. V was shortened by 3 bases and J by 0 bases, with 12 bases between the two germline ends. The CDR3 contains 15 residues. CDR3 DNA sequence: TGTGCCAGCAGCTTTAACAGGGACCCCTCCTACGAGCAGTACTTC. This translates into CASSFNRDPSYEQYF.

This clonotype was seen many times. This rearrangement joins TRBV6-5 to TRBJ1-5; D ambiguous. V was pared by 5 bases and J by 7 bases, with 12 bases between. This CDR3 contains 13 residues. CDR1 and CDR2 (germline): MNHEY, SVGAGI. CDR3 residues: CASSQISGQPQHF. CDR3 DNA: TGTGCCAGCAGTCAAATATCGGGGCAGCCCCAGCATTTT.

Sample share makes this clonotype medium-sized (0.01 to 0.1%). The chain employs TRBV7-2 and TRBJ2-3; no firm D call. V lost 3 bases and J lost 4, with 11 bases in between. This CDR3 is 14 amino acids long. The germline V gene has CDR1 SGHTA and CDR2 FQGNSA. CDR3 loop: CASSLGYVADTQYF. The DNA of the CDR3 is TGTGCCAGCAGCTTGGGCTACGTGGCAGATACGCAGTATTTT.

This clonotype qualifies as medium-sized. This chain joins TRBV7-2 and TRBJ1-2, with 8 nucleotides matching TRBD1. Germline CDR1 and CDR2: SGHTA and FQGNSA. After removal of 6 bases from V and 5 bases from J, the junction contained 11 bases not matched to a gene. This CDR3 comprises 15 residues. The CDR3 nucleotides are TGTGCCAGCAGATTGGGGGGGACAGGTCGATATGGCTACACCTTC. Its translation: CASRLGGTGRYGYTF.

The chain uses TRBV29-1 and TRBJ2-3; D is perhaps TRBD2 (6 bases). Germline lookup yields CDR1 SQVTM and CDR2 ANQGSEA. The CDR3 runs 14 residues. The ends were cut back, 6 bases at V and 5 bases at J, with 18 bases in the middle. The CDR3 reads CSVIPGLAVDTQYF. CDR3 nucleotides: TGCAGCGTCATTCCGGGACTGGCCGTAGATACGCAGTATTTT.

This clonotype was recorded many times. CDR3 region: CASSPRGRRTDTQYF. CDR3 DNA sequence: TGCGCCAGCAGTCCAAGGGGTCGCCGCACAGATACGCAGTATTTT. This chain links TRBV5-1 with TRBJ2-3; possible D gene TRBD1, 5 bases. The CDR3 has 15 amino acids. The germline CDR1 and CDR2 sequences are SGHRS and YFSETQ. V was trimmed by 5 bases and J by 1 base, leaving 14 bases between them. The whole variable domain, filled in from reference TRBV5-1 and TRBJ2-3, reads KAGVTQTPRYLIKTRGQQVTLSCSPISGHRSVSWYQQTPGQGLQFLFEYFSETQRNKGNFPGRFSGRQFSNSRSEMNVSTLELGDSALYLCASSPRGRRTDTQYFGPGTRLTVL.

By share, this clonotype counts as medium-sized. The chain joins TRBV12-3 or TRBV12-4 to TRBJ2-1; 9 nucleotides line up with TRBD1. V shed 5 bases, J shed 8 bases, and the junction held 7 bases outside the gene matches. This CDR3 has 14 amino acids. In nucleotides, the CDR3 is TGTGCCAGCAGTACCGGGACAGGGTACCATGAGCAGTTCTTC. Translating gives CASSTGTGYHEQFF.

At least ten counts were recorded for this clonotype. This sequence joins TRBV29-1 and TRBJ2-3; TRBD2 is a possible D gene (6 bases). The germline V and J ends were trimmed by 2 bases and 9 bases, with 9 bases remaining between them. The CDR3 extends over 11 amino acids. Germline assignment: CDR1 SQVTM and CDR2 ANQGSEA. CDR3 nucleotide sequence: TGCAGCGTTGAACTAGCGTCAACGCAGTATTTT. Residues: CSVELASTQYF.